Listed below are T cell receptor beta chains from one sample, sequenced in a study of Graves' ophthalmopathy and Graves' hyperthyroidism. TCRdb passed the multiplex PCR reads through MiXCR, listing each CDR3 protein once. The repertoire includes about 210,000 distinct CDR3 sequences, less than 30% of them detected once, and 9.1% sits in the top ten. Sequenced: peripheral blood. The receptor set was obtained from a man aged 50 or older with Graves' ophthalmopathy. Both conserved end residues are part of each CDR3. D genes are given only for firm matches. Only part of the rows carry a size: once, few, many, or a class if the clone is expanded.

j_call: TRBJ2-5; v_call: TRBV7-2; d_call: -; clone_size: -; cdr3_aa: CASSSLLTGRGETQYF; cdr3_nt: TGTGCCAGCAGCTCCTTACTGACAGGGCGGGGGGAGACCCAGTACTTC
j_call: TRBJ2-5; v_call: TRBV3-1; d_call: -; clone_size: -; cdr3_aa: CASSPRGVRETQYF; cdr3_nt: TGTGCCAGCAGCCCAAGGGGAGTTAGGGAGACCCAGTACTTC
j_call: TRBJ2-7; v_call: TRBV29-1; d_call: TRBD2; clone_size: many; cdr3_aa: CSVEGGAAGVRNEQYF; cdr3_nt: TGCAGCGTTGAAGGGGGAGCGGCGGGAGTGAGGAACGAGCAGTACTTC
j_call: TRBJ2-2; v_call: TRBV11-1; d_call: -; clone_size: many; cdr3_aa: CASSLFLRTGYTGELFF; cdr3_nt: TGTGCCAGCAGCTTATTTTTGAGAACAGGGTACACCGGGGAGCTGTTTTTT
j_call: TRBJ1-3; v_call: TRBV12-3/TRBV12-4; d_call: -; clone_size: many; cdr3_aa: CASSPARGGNTIYF; cdr3_nt: TGTGCCAGCAGTCCCGCGAGGGGTGGAAACACCATATATTTT
j_call: TRBJ2-7; v_call: TRBV5-1; d_call: TRBD2; clone_size: many; cdr3_aa: CASRLAGVWEQYF; cdr3_nt: TGCGCCAGCAGACTAGCGGGAGTCTGGGAGCAGTACTTC
j_call: TRBJ1-5; v_call: TRBV28; d_call: -; clone_size: many; cdr3_aa: CASSFPPNQPQHF; cdr3_nt: TGTGCCAGCAGTTTCCCCCCCAATCAGCCCCAGCATTTT
j_call: TRBJ2-7; v_call: TRBV19; d_call: TRBD1; clone_size: many; cdr3_aa: CASTPEAGTGADYEQYF; cdr3_nt: TGTGCCAGTACCCCTGAGGCCGGGACAGGGGCGGACTACGAGCAGTACTTC
j_call: TRBJ2-7; v_call: TRBV9; d_call: -; clone_size: many; cdr3_aa: CASSVGGSYEQYF; cdr3_nt: TGTGCCAGCAGTGTGGGTGGCTCCTACGAGCAGTACTTC
j_call: TRBJ2-7; v_call: TRBV4-2; d_call: TRBD1; clone_size: many; cdr3_aa: CASSQDPRDRGYEQYF; cdr3_nt: TGTGCCAGCAGCCAAGACCCACGGGACAGGGGATACGAGCAGTACTTC
j_call: TRBJ2-5; v_call: TRBV12-3/TRBV12-4; d_call: TRBD2; clone_size: -; cdr3_aa: CASSFGSGGTYQETQYF; cdr3_nt: TGTGCCAGCAGTTTTGGTAGCGGGGGAACGTACCAAGAGACCCAGTACTTC
j_call: TRBJ2-7; v_call: TRBV7-8; d_call: -; clone_size: -; cdr3_aa: CASSSAGGPGSYEQYF; cdr3_nt: TGTGCCAGCAGCTCAGCAGGAGGTCCTGGGAGCTACGAGCAGTACTTC
j_call: TRBJ2-4; v_call: TRBV6-1; d_call: -; clone_size: -; cdr3_aa: CASSQTSLGIQYF; cdr3_nt: TGTGCCAGCAGTCAAACTAGCCTGGGGATTCAGTACTTC
j_call: TRBJ1-2; v_call: TRBV9; d_call: -; clone_size: many; cdr3_aa: CASSVFERGYGYTF; cdr3_nt: TGTGCCAGCAGCGTATTTGAGCGGGGCTATGGCTACACCTTC
j_call: TRBJ2-6; v_call: TRBV24-1; d_call: -; clone_size: -; cdr3_aa: CATSDGPASGANVLTF; cdr3_nt: TGTGCCACCAGTGACGGACCTGCTTCTGGGGCCAACGTCCTGACTTTC
j_call: TRBJ1-1; v_call: TRBV28; d_call: -; clone_size: many; cdr3_aa: CASGQTGHGNTEAFF; cdr3_nt: TGTGCCAGCGGGCAGACGGGACACGGGAACACTGAAGCTTTCTTT
j_call: TRBJ2-5; v_call: TRBV12-3/TRBV12-4; d_call: -; clone_size: -; cdr3_aa: CASSLIRQETQYF; cdr3_nt: TGTGCCAGCAGTTTAATTCGACAAGAGACCCAGTACTTC
j_call: TRBJ2-5; v_call: TRBV6-2/TRBV6-3; d_call: -; clone_size: many; cdr3_aa: CASSADRGTITSVQETQYF; cdr3_nt: TGTGCCAGCAGCGCGGACAGAGGAACCATAACTAGCGTCCAAGAGACCCAGTACTTC
j_call: TRBJ2-5; v_call: TRBV7-2; d_call: TRBD2; clone_size: many; cdr3_aa: CASSSSSGSDETQYF; cdr3_nt: TGTGCCAGCAGCTCCTCTAGCGGGAGTGATGAGACCCAGTACTTC
j_call: TRBJ2-1; v_call: TRBV20-1; d_call: TRBD2; clone_size: many; cdr3_aa: CSARDMLAGKPYNEQFF; cdr3_nt: TGCAGTGCTAGAGATATGCTAGCGGGTAAACCCTACAATGAGCAGTTCTTC
j_call: TRBJ2-6; v_call: TRBV3-1; d_call: -; clone_size: once; cdr3_aa: CASSLSGVGANVLTF; cdr3_nt: TGTGCCAGCAGCCTTTCTGGGGTTGGGGCCAACGTCCTGACTTTC
j_call: TRBJ2-7; v_call: TRBV5-1; d_call: TRBD2; clone_size: -; cdr3_aa: CASSLIRLAGGPSYEQYF; cdr3_nt: TGCGCCAGCAGCTTGATTAGGCTAGCGGGAGGGCCCTCCTACGAGCAGTACTTC
j_call: TRBJ1-2; v_call: TRBV13; d_call: -; clone_size: few; cdr3_aa: CASMRFIEDRYGYTF; cdr3_nt: TGTGCCAGCATGCGCTTTATTGAGGACAGATATGGCTACACCTTC
j_call: TRBJ1-5; v_call: TRBV24-1; d_call: TRBD1; clone_size: many; cdr3_aa: CATSDTDRGNQPQHF; cdr3_nt: TGTGCCACCAGTGACACCGACAGGGGGAATCAGCCCCAGCATTTT
j_call: TRBJ2-7; v_call: TRBV24-1; d_call: -; clone_size: -; cdr3_aa: CATSEAGHSYEQYF; cdr3_nt: TGTGCCACCAGTGAGGCCGGGCACTCCTACGAGCAGTACTTC
j_call: TRBJ2-5; v_call: TRBV19; d_call: -; clone_size: many; cdr3_aa: CASSIRRTKQETQYF; cdr3_nt: TGTGCCAGTAGTATCAGAAGGACAAAACAAGAGACCCAGTACTTC